Below are 19 T cell receptor beta chains sequenced from a single sample in a study of regulatory T cells in long-lasting Graves disease. The time point was: newly diagnosed GD, antithyroid drugs for less than 3 months. There was RNA extracted from PBMCs, and the TCR library was made from it. Through Arm-PCR of CDR3 regions and iRepertoire HTBI primers, TCR beta libraries were built. TCRdb analysed the multiplex PCR reads with MiXCR anew, one entry per CDR3 protein. This repertoire shows hundreds of thousands of distinct CDR3 sequences, 15% found once; its top ten account for 7.8%. This sample was also put to use in a study of T cells in Graves' hyperthyroidism and ophthalmopathy.

The sequenced sample was peripheral blood mononuclear cells (PBMCs), obtained at new diagnosis, from a patient treated with antithyroid drugs. Receptors originate from a woman in her thirties or forties with Graves disease.

The genes are TRBV6-1 and TRBJ1-2; TRBD1 matches 9 bases. Germline V lookup: CDR1 MNHNS, CDR2 SASEGT. Unmatched junction bases numbered 9, after V lost 3 bases and J lost 4 bases. The CDR3 is made up of 16 amino acids. For the CDR3, the DNA is TGTGCCAGCAGTGAGACACACAGGGGGCAGCTCTATGGCTACACCTTC. This gives the protein CASSETHRGQLYGYTF.

This clonotype was detected a few times. The chain uses TRBV7-2 and TRBJ2-3; perhaps D is TRBD1 or TRBD2 (5 bases each). CDR3 length: 15 residues. Germline values: CDR1 SGHTA, CDR2 FQGNSA. V dropped 0 bases and J dropped 5 bases, with 12 bases sitting between them. The CDR3 DNA follows: TGTGCCAGCAGCTTAGCTGGGAGTGGGGGAGATACGCAGTATTTT. Its protein product is CASSLAGSGGDTQYF. The complete variable domain, with remaining parts taken from reference TRBV7-2 and TRBJ2-3, reads GAGVSQSPSNKVTEKGKDVELRCDPISGHTALYWYRQSLGQGLEFLIYFQGNSAPDKSGLPSDRFSAERTGGSVSTLTIQRTQQEDSAVYLCASSLAGSGGDTQYFGPGTRLTVL.

This clonotype was observed many times. The chain employs TRBV6-1 and TRBJ2-2, with D unresolved. Per the germline V gene, CDR1 is MNHNS and CDR2 is SASEGT. V lost 7 bases and J lost 2, with 5 bases in between. The CDR3 has 12 residues. This CDR3 is CASKPNTGELFF. The CDR3 nucleotides read TGTGCCAGCAAGCCCAACACCGGGGAGCTGTTTTTT.

This clonotype was recorded many times. The V gene is TRBV3-1, the J gene TRBJ2-3, with 10 bases that match TRBD2. The J segment lost 0 bases and the V segment lost 4 bases, leaving 7 bases of the junction unmatched. Per the germline V gene, CDR1 is LGHDT and CDR2 is YNNKEL (reference sequence). The CDR3 has 17 residues. The CDR3: CASSPRTSGPSTDTQYF. The CDR3, as DNA: TGTGCCAGCAGCCCCCGGACTAGCGGACCAAGCACAGATACGCAGTATTTT.

This clonotype was recorded a few times. The chain carries TRBV5-1 and TRBJ1-3; D is possibly TRBD1 (5 bases). CDR1 is SGHRS, CDR2 YFSETQ, per germline. Trimming left V 4 bases short and J 4 bases short, with 18 bases between. CDR3 length: 16 amino acids. The CDR3 sequence: CASSAAGTPGGNTIYF. CDR3 nucleotide sequence: TGCGCCAGCAGCGCGGCGGGGACTCCCGGCGGAAACACCATATATTTT. The whole variable domain, remainder taken from reference TRBV5-1 and TRBJ1-3, is KAGVTQTPRYLIKTRGQQVTLSCSPISGHRSVSWYQQTPGQGLQFLFEYFSETQRNKGNFPGRFSGRQFSNSRSEMNVSTLELGDSALYLCASSAAGTPGGNTIYFGEGSWLTVV.

This clonotype was seen a few times. The rearrangement joins TRBV20-1 to TRBJ1-6; TRBD1 aligns across 10 bases. CDR3 length: 15 amino acids. Germline values: CDR1 DFQATT, CDR2 SNEGSKA (reference sequence). Trimming at V came to 5 bases and at J to 7 bases, leaving 8 bases not matched to a gene. The CDR3 nucleotides are TGCAGTGCTCTGTTCAGGGACAGGGGAAATTCACCCCTCCACTTT. Protein: CSALFRDRGNSPLHF.

The V call is TRBV6-2 or TRBV6-3, the J call TRBJ1-5; tentative D call: TRBD1 (5 bases). Germline V gene sequence: CDR1 MNHEY, CDR2 SVGEGT. This CDR3 contains 16 residues. V was pared by 5 bases and J by 5 bases, with 19 bases between. This chain's CDR3 is CASSERQSDSDQPQHF. CDR3 coding DNA: TGTGCCAGCAGTGAAAGACAGTCAGACAGCGATCAGCCCCAGCATTTT.

As regards this clonotype: An end of the junction does not agree with germline; a read error may underlie this. The V gene is TRBV12-3 or TRBV12-4, the J gene TRBJ1-2, with 7 bases lining up with TRBD1. This CDR3 contains 13 residues. In nucleotides, the CDR3 is TGTGCCGGCAGTTTGATAGGGGGCTCTGGCTACACCTTC. This translates into CAGSLIGGSGYTF.

This clonotype turned up a few times. The chain employs TRBV5-5 and TRBJ2-7; 7 bases are a match to TRBD2. Losses at the gene ends were 0 bases for V and 5 bases for J; bases not matched to a gene: 17. Per the germline V gene, CDR1 is SGHKS and CDR2 is YYEKEE (reference sequence). The CDR3 consists of 18 residues. The CDR3 protein is CASSLAFLTGGFGNEQYF. The CDR3 nucleotides read TGTGCCAGCAGCTTGGCCTTCCTAACGGGAGGTTTTGGCAACGAGCAGTACTTC.

This clonotype was observed a handful of times. A much larger clone sits a single nucleotide away, making a read error possible. The CDR3 does not close with the conserved phenylalanine or tryptophan, likely indicating a read error. The rearrangement joins TRBV2 to TRBJ2-5; perhaps D is TRBD1 or TRBD2 (6 bases each). The CDR3 is 14 amino acids. V dropped 6 bases and J dropped 4 bases, with 15 bases sitting between them. Germline V gives CDR1 SNHLY, CDR2 FYNNEI. In DNA form, the CDR3 reads TGTGCCAGCAGGGGGGGCCAGGTAACAGAGACCCAGTACGTC. This codes for CASRGGQVTETQYV.

This clonotype showed up many times. This chain joins TRBV28 and TRBJ2-1; D possibly corresponds to TRBD1 (5 bases). Germline CDR1 is MDHEN and CDR2 is SYDVKM. The CDR3 spans 14 residues. The V and J ends lost 5 bases and 7 bases respectively, with 15 bases between them. The CDR3 protein is CASSGNRMGNEQFF. CDR3 bases: TGTGCCAGCAGTGGAAACAGGATGGGGAATGAGCAGTTCTTC.

This clonotype was detected many times. The chain recombines TRBV10-2 with TRBJ2-1; D may match TRBD1 or TRBD2 (5 bases each). CDR3 length equals 17 residues. Trimming pared 2 bases from V and 6 bases from J, leaving 20 bases between. CDR1 and CDR2 from the germline V gene are WSHSY and SAAADI. Here the CDR3 reads CASSEGVREGVANEQFF. Written as DNA, the CDR3 is TGCGCCAGCAGTGAGGGGGTGAGGGAAGGGGTGGCCAATGAGCAGTTCTTC.

The chain carries TRBV20-1 and TRBJ2-7; 9 bases align to TRBD1. The V gene end was trimmed by 0 bases and the J gene end by 0 bases; junction bases not matched to a gene: 9. Germline lookup yields CDR1 DFQATT and CDR2 SNEGSKA (reference sequence). The CDR3 spans 17 residues. The CDR3 DNA reads TGCAGTGCTAGAGATTCCTCCGGGACAGGGCTCTCCTACGAGCAGTACTTC. Translating it yields CSARDSSGTGLSYEQYF.

The table lists this clonotype with many counts. J is TRBJ2-5 and V is TRBV12-3 or TRBV12-4, with D tentatively TRBD2 (6 bases). The V gene lost 3 bases and the J gene lost 5 bases, with 10 bases spanning the gap. The CDR3 is 13 amino acids. CDR3 sequence: CASSFGGRETQYF. In nucleotides, the CDR3 is TGTGCCAGCAGTTTTGGAGGGCGGGAGACCCAGTACTTC.

At least ten counts were recorded for this clonotype. The chain couples TRBV10-3 to TRBJ2-1, with 11 bases matching TRBD2. The length of the CDR3 is 20 residues. Per the germline V gene, CDR1 is ENHRY and CDR2 is SYGVKD. The ends lost 6 bases at V and 7 bases at J; junction bases unmatched: 23. CDR3 nucleotides: TGTGCCATCAGCAGGGGAACCGGGACTAGCGGACAACAACACAGGAATGAGCAGTTCTTC. Translating it yields CAISRGTGTSGQQHRNEQFF.

This clonotype has ten or more counts. The chain is built from TRBV2 and TRBJ1-3; tentative D call: TRBD1 (6 bases). The CDR3 consists of 14 residues. In germline, CDR1 is SNHLY, CDR2 FYNNEI. V gave up 8 bases and J gave up 2 bases, with 13 bases separating them. The CDR3 region is CASYRDFTGNTIYF. CDR3 sequence (DNA): TGTGCCAGCTACAGGGATTTCACTGGAAACACCATATATTTT.

This clonotype has at least ten counts. The chain combines TRBV20-1 with TRBJ2-7; D is unresolved. Germline CDR1 is DFQATT and CDR2 is SNEGSKA (reference sequence). V was clipped by 7 bases and J by 0 bases, with 16 bases between them. The CDR3 is 14 amino acids. Here the CDR3 reads CSVSGRLSSYEQYF. CDR3 coding DNA: TGCAGTGTATCCGGACGGTTAAGCTCCTACGAGCAGTACTTC.

This clonotype occurred a few times. The rearrangement uses TRBV5-1 and TRBJ2-5, with D unresolved. Looked up from germline, CDR1 is SGHRS and CDR2 is YFSETQ. Trimming pared 5 bases from V and 0 bases from J, leaving 8 bases between. There are 13 residues in the CDR3. This CDR3 is CASRSPYQETQYF. CDR3 nucleotides: TGCGCCAGCAGATCCCCCTACCAAGAGACCCAGTACTTC. Using reference TRBV5-1 and TRBJ2-5 for the parts outside the CDR3, the full variable domain is KAGVTQTPRYLIKTRGQQVTLSCSPISGHRSVSWYQQTPGQGLQFLFEYFSETQRNKGNFPGRFSGRQFSNSRSEMNVSTLELGDSALYLCASRSPYQETQYFGPGTRLLVL.

This clonotype has a handful of counts. The chain has TRBV7-8 and TRBJ1-3, with D unresolved. In germline, CDR1 is SGHVS, CDR2 FQNEAQ. V dropped 0 bases and J dropped 2 bases, with 14 bases sitting between them. The CDR3 spans 17 residues. The CDR3 DNA follows: TGTGCCAGCAGCTTAGCGCTGCCGGGATCAACTGGAAACACCATATATTTT. This encodes CASSLALPGSTGNTIYF. The whole variable domain, remainder taken from reference TRBV7-8 and TRBJ1-3, is GAGVSQSPRYKVAKRGQDVALRCDPISGHVSLFWYQQALGQGPEFLTYFQNEAQLDKSGLPSDRFFAERPEGSVSTLKIQRTQQEDSAVYLCASSLALPGSTGNTIYFGEGSWLTVV.